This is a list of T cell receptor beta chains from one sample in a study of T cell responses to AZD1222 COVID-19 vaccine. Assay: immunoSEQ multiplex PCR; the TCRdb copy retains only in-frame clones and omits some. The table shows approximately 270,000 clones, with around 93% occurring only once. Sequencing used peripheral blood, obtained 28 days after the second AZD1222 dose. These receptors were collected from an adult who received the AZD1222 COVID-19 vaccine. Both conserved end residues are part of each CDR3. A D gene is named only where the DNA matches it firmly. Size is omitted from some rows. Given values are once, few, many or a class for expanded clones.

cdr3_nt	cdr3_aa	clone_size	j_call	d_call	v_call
TGTGCCAGCAGTGCGAGGAGGACAGGGGTTAGTCTTCTTAGTGGAAACACCATATATTTT	CASSARRTGVSLLSGNTIYF	.	TRBJ1-3	TRBD1	TRBV2
TGTGCCAGCAGCGTCCTAGCTGGGGTCGAGCAGTACTTC	CASSVLAGVEQYF	.	TRBJ2-7	.	TRBV9
TGTGCCAGTAGTAAAATCAGCGGGTCTGGGAGCTACGAGCAGTACTTC	CASSKISGSGSYEQYF	.	TRBJ2-7	.	TRBV19
TGTGCCAGCAGCTCCCCCACAGGGGACTTATCCTACAATGAGCAGTTCTTC	CASSSPTGDLSYNEQFF	.	TRBJ2-1	.	TRBV9
TGTGCCAGCAGTTTACGATACGAGCAGTACTTC	CASSLRYEQYF	few	TRBJ2-7	.	TRBV28
TGTGCCAGCGGGGAGTATGGCTACACCTTC	CASGEYGYTF	.	TRBJ1-2	.	TRBV2
TGTGCCAGCAGTTCCCAGGGGGCCGATACGCAGTATTTT	CASSSQGADTQYF	.	TRBJ2-3	TRBD1	TRBV27
TGCGCCAGCAGCCAAGATGTGACAGTCTCTGGAAACACCATATATTTT	CASSQDVTVSGNTIYF	.	TRBJ1-3	.	TRBV4-1
TGTGCCAGCAGCTACCTCCAAGCGGGACCCTACGAGCAGTACTTC	CASSYLQAGPYEQYF	.	TRBJ2-7	TRBD2	TRBV3-1/TRBV3-2
TGCAGCGTAGGACAGCCCTACGAGCAGTACTTC	CSVGQPYEQYF	once	TRBJ2-7	.	TRBV29-1
TGCGCCAGCAGCGGGAGCGGAACAGATACGCAGTATTTT	CASSGSGTDTQYF	.	TRBJ2-3	.	TRBV4-3